These 16 T cell receptor beta chains were all obtained from the same sample, sequenced in a study of blood T cell repertoires in COVID-19. Using immunoSEQ multiplex PCR, the repertoire was profiled, and TCRdb retains in-frame clones only, with some absent. This table has about 310,000 clones, 85% to 90% appearing once. What was sequenced was PBMCs or T cells enriched from blood (not recorded which). The source of these receptors is a woman aged 18-35 years with acute COVID-19.

The table lists this clone with a count of one. The rearrangement links TRBV25-1 to TRBJ1-5, with a tentative D call TRBD1 (5 bases). V was clipped by 8 bases and J by 3 bases, with 8 bases between them. The CDR3 has 12 amino acids. CDR1 is MGHDK, CDR2 SYGVNS, per germline. The CDR3 here is CASGRDNQPQHF. The CDR3 nucleotides read TGTGCCAGCGGCAGGGACAATCAGCCCCAGCATTTT.

The chain couples TRBV11-2 to TRBJ1-3; D unclear. Germline assignment: CDR1 SGHAT and CDR2 FQNNGV. This CDR3 is 14 amino acids long. Between the trimmed V and J ends, which lost 3 bases and 6 bases, there was a span of 12 bases. The CDR3 DNA follows: TGTGCCAGCAGCTTGGAAACAGCTCTAAACACCATATATTTT. Protein product: CASSLETALNTIYF.

Only one count was recorded for this clone. The chain employs TRBV7-9 and TRBJ2-7; 10 bases fit TRBD1. The germline gives CDR1 SEHNR, CDR2 FQNEAQ (reference sequence). Trimming removed 6 bases from V and 3 bases from J; junction bases left unmatched: 5. This CDR3 has 14 amino acids. The CDR3 DNA sequence: TGTGCCAGCAGTCCCCGGGACAGGGGCTACGAGCAGTACTTC. It encodes CASSPRDRGYEQYF. Full variable domain (outside the CDR3, taken from reference TRBV7-9 and TRBJ2-7): DTGVSQNPRHKITKRGQNVTFRCDPISEHNRLYWYRQTLGQGPEFLTYFQNEAQLEKSRLLSDRFSAERPKGSFSTLEIQRTEQGDSAMYLCASSPRDRGYEQYFGPGTRLTVT.

This chain connects TRBV5-4 to TRBJ1-2; TRBD1 matches at 7 bases. The trim removed 0 bases at V and 1 base at J, leaving 6 bases unmatched. Germline V gene lookup returns CDR1 SGHNT and CDR2 YYREEE (reference sequence). The CDR3 loop spans 16 amino acids. The CDR3 protein is CASSLGRQGYNYGYTF. The CDR3 DNA is TGTGCCAGCAGCTTGGGACGACAGGGATATAACTATGGCTACACCTTC.

V is TRBV11-3 and J is TRBJ1-6, with D perhaps matching TRBD1 (6 bases). Trimming removed 5 bases at V and 8 bases at J, with 16 bases between. Germline V gives CDR1 SGHNT, CDR2 YENEEA. CDR3 length: 15 amino acids. The CDR3: CASSLTGTRDSPLHF. CDR3 DNA sequence: TGTGCCAGCAGCCTGACCGGGACAAGGGATTCACCCCTCCACTTT. The whole variable domain, filled in from reference TRBV11-3 and TRBJ1-6, reads EAGVVQSPRYKIIEKKQPVAFWCNPISGHNTLYWYLQNLGQGPELLIRYENEEAVDDSQLPKDRFSAERLKGVDSTLKIQPAELGDSAVYLCASSLTGTRDSPLHFGNGTRLTVT.

V and J are TRBV3-1 (or the pseudogene TRBV3-2) and TRBJ2-7; TRBD2 matches 7 bases. V lost 4 bases to trimming and J lost 5 bases; unmatched junction nucleotides: 17. This CDR3 has 17 amino acids. Germline V gene lookup returns CDR1 LGHDT and CDR2 YNNKEL (reference sequence). This CDR3 is CASSLKRFSGRPHEQYF. DNA of the CDR3: TGTGCCAGCAGCCTGAAGAGGTTCTCCGGGAGGCCCCACGAGCAGTACTTC.

The chain joins TRBV5-1 to TRBJ1-4, with D maybe TRBD1 (6 bases). The CDR3 totals 18 residues. CDR1 is SGHRS, CDR2 YFSETQ, per germline. Trimming stripped 4 bases from V and 3 bases from J, with 22 bases between. The DNA of the CDR3 is TGCGCCAGCAGCCCCCGTGGGGGCCCTAGGGCGGCTAATGAAAAACTGTTTTTT. It translates to CASSPRGGPRAANEKLFF.

The genes are TRBV29-1 and TRBJ1-1; D possibly corresponds to TRBD1 (6 bases). V was cut by 1 base and J by 0 bases, with 12 bases left in between. Germline V gene data show CDR1 as SQVTM and CDR2 as ANQGSEA. There are 15 residues in the CDR3. For the CDR3, the DNA is TGCAGCGTTGAAGTCTCCCGGGACATGAACACTGAAGCTTTCTTT. Translation: CSVEVSRDMNTEAFF.

V usage is TRBV27 and J usage is TRBJ2-1; 11 nucleotides agree with TRBD2. V gave up 4 bases and J gave up 13 bases; unmatched junction bases: 12. Germline V gene sequence: CDR1 MNHEY, CDR2 SMNVEV (reference sequence). CDR3 length: 15 residues. The CDR3 sequence: CASSWAVAGGPSQFF. The CDR3 nucleotides read TGTGCCAGCAGTTGGGCTGTAGCGGGAGGGCCTAGTCAGTTCTTC.

This chain uses TRBV11-3 with TRBJ2-1, with TRBD2 matching over 10 bases. The J segment lost 0 bases and the V segment lost 3 bases, leaving 8 bases of the junction unmatched. The CDR3 spans 18 residues. Germline V gives CDR1 SGHNT, CDR2 YENEEA. CDR3 in amino acids: CASSFSAGGLSSYNEQFF. The CDR3 nucleotides read TGTGCCAGCAGCTTTTCAGCGGGAGGGCTCAGCTCCTACAATGAGCAGTTCTTC.

This clone has just a few counts. The chain is built from TRBV7-9 and TRBJ2-3; 9 nucleotides agree with TRBD2. This CDR3 spans 16 amino acids. Trimming cost V 1 base and J 2 bases; bases outside gene matches: 4. Per germline, CDR1 SEHNR and CDR2 FQNEAQ (reference sequence). The CDR3 bases are TGTGCCAGCAGCTTAGGACTAGCGGAGCCCACAGATACGCAGTATTTT. This gives the protein CASSLGLAEPTDTQYF.

This chain uses TRBV3-1 (or the pseudogene TRBV3-2) with TRBJ1-1, with 8 bases lining up with TRBD1. The germline gives CDR1 LGHDT, CDR2 YNNKEL (reference sequence). Losses at the gene ends were 0 bases for V and 6 bases for J; bases not matched to a gene: 3. This CDR3 is built from 14 residues. CDR3 in DNA: TGTGCCAGCAGCCAAGATGACAGGGGATCTGAAGCTTTCTTT. It is translated as CASSQDDRGSEAFF.

The chain couples TRBV5-4 to TRBJ2-1; 7 positions agree with TRBD2. CDR1 is SGHNT, CDR2 YYREEE, per germline (reference sequence). CDR3 length: 14 residues. V trimming: 4 bases; J trimming: 2 bases; junction bases outside the gene matches: 3. The CDR3 sequence is CASSGLGPYNEQFF. In DNA form, the CDR3 reads TGTGCCAGCAGCGGACTAGGTCCCTACAATGAGCAGTTCTTC. The full variable domain, completed using reference TRBV5-4 and TRBJ2-1, is ETGVTQSPTHLIKTRGQQVTLRCSSQSGHNTVSWYQQALGQGPQFIFQYYREEENGRGNFPPRFSGLQFPNYSSELNVNALELDDSALYLCASSGLGPYNEQFFGPGTRLTVL.

Notes on this clone: The sample carries other DNA sequences with the same CDR3. V is TRBV28 and J is TRBJ1-2; TRBD1 matches 7 bases. In germline, CDR1 is MDHEN, CDR2 SYDVKM. Trimming removed 5 bases from V and 2 bases from J; junction bases left unmatched: 2. The CDR3 is made up of 13 amino acids. CDR3 nucleotides: TGTGCCAGCAGTCTACAGGGGAACTATGGCTACACCTTC. Amino acids: CASSLQGNYGYTF.

V gene TRBV11-3 combines with J gene TRBJ2-7; 7 positions agree with TRBD2. The germline V gene encodes CDR1 SGHNT and CDR2 YENEEA. Trimming cost V 2 bases and J 6 bases; bases outside gene matches: 10. This CDR3 comprises 15 residues. CDR3 amino acids: CASSLSRGGSSEQYF. CDR3 coding DNA: TGTGCCAGCAGCTTATCCCGGGGCGGGAGCTCCGAGCAGTACTTC.

V usage is TRBV3-1 (or the pseudogene TRBV3-2) and J usage is TRBJ2-3, with 14 nucleotides matching TRBD2. The CDR3 has 19 amino acids. The trim removed 4 bases at V and 0 bases at J, leaving 9 bases unmatched. Germline V gene data show CDR1 as LGHDT and CDR2 as YNNKEL (reference sequence). For the CDR3, the DNA is TGTGCCAGCAGCCTCAGACTAGCGGGAGGGCCCTCTAGCACAGATACGCAGTATTTT. It specifies CASSLRLAGGPSSTDTQYF.